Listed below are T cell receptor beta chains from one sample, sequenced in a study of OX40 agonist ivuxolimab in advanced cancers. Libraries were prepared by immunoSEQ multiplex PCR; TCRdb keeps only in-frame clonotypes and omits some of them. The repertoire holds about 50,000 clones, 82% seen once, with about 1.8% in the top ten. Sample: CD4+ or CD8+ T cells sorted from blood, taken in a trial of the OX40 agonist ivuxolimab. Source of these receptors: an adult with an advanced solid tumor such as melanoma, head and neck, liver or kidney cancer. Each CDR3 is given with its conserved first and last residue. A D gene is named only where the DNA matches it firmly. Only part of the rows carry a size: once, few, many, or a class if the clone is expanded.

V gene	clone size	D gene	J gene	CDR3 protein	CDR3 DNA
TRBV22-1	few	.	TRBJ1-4	CPGSDYGTGDEKLFF	TGTCCTGGGAGCGATTACGGGACAGGGGACGAAAAACTGTTTTTT
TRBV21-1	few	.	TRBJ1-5	CASSPRTGDFNQPQHF	TGTGCCAGCAGCCCCCGGACAGGGGATTTCAATCAGCCCCAGCATTTT
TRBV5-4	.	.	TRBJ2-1	CASSLIFENEQFF	TGTGCCAGCAGCTTAATTTTTGAAAATGAGCAGTTCTTC
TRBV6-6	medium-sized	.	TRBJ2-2	CASSYTTGNTGELFF	TGTGCCAGCAGTTACACAACAGGGAACACCGGGGAGCTGTTTTTT
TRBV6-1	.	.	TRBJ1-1	CASKSGERGTEAFF	TGTGCCAGCAAATCCGGCGAAAGGGGCACTGAAGCTTTCTTT
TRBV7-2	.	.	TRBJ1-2	CASSLVSRVGQYYGYTF	TGTGCCAGCAGCTTAGTTAGTAGGGTGGGCCAATACTATGGCTACACCTTC
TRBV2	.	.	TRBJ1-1	CANLYGGWTEAFF	TGTGCCAACCTCTACGGGGGATGGACTGAAGCTTTCTTT
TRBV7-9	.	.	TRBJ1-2	CASSLAGRRNYGYTF	TGTGCCAGCAGCTTAGCAGGCAGGCGGAACTATGGCTACACCTTC
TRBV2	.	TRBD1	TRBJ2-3	CASSDLGQGTDTQYF	TGTGCCAGCAGTGATCTCGGACAGGGTACAGATACGCAGTATTTT
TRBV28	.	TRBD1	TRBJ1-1	CASSRTGMNTEAFF	TGTGCCAGCAGTCGGACAGGGATGAACACTGAAGCTTTCTTT
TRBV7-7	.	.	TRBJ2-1	CASSHLVGEQFF	TGTGCCAGCAGCCACTTGGTGGGTGAGCAGTTCTTC
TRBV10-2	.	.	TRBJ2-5	CASTRGGETQYF	TGCGCCAGCACTAGGGGCGGAGAGACCCAGTACTTC
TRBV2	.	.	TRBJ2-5	CASVALTGRQETQYF	TGTGCCAGCGTAGCTTTGACAGGTCGGCAAGAGACCCAGTACTTC
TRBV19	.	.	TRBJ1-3	CASTSFGNTIYF	TGTGCCAGTACTAGCTTTGGAAACACCATATATTTT
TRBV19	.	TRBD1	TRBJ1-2	CASSTGNARTGRSYGYTF	TGTGCCAGTAGTACCGGAAACGCCCGGACAGGGAGGTCCTATGGCTACACCTTC
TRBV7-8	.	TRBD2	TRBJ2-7	CASSIGLAGGPDEQYF	TGTGCCAGCAGCATAGGACTAGCGGGGGGGCCGGATGAGCAGTACTTC
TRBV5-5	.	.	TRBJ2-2	CASSLQTTGIGELFF	TGTGCCAGCAGCTTACAAACAACAGGGATCGGGGAGCTGTTTTTT
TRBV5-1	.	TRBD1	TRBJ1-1	CASSLVGQGLSEAFF	TGCGCCAGCAGCTTGGTGGGACAGGGGTTGTCTGAAGCTTTCTTT
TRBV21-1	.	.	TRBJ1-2	CASSKVTRPNYGYTF	TGTGCCAGCAGCAAAGTAACCAGACCTAACTATGGCTACACCTTC
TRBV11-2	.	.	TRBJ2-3	CASSLNAGNTDTQYF	TGTGCCAGCAGCTTAAATGCGGGCAACACAGATACGCAGTATTTT
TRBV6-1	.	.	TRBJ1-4	CASSEYPGYAEKLFF	TGTGCCAGCAGTGAATACCCAGGGTACGCTGAAAAACTGTTTTTT
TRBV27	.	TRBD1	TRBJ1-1	CASSLGGTVHTEAFF	TGTGCCAGCAGTTTGGGGGGGACAGTACACACTGAAGCTTTCTTT
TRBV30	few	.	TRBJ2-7	CAWTHIRTYEQYF	TGTGCCTGGACTCATATCAGAACGTACGAGCAGTACTTC
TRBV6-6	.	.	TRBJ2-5	CASSRAGRETQYF	TGTGCCAGCAGTCGGGCGGGGAGGGAGACCCAGTACTTC
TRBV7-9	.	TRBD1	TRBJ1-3	CATQGVSGNTIYF	TGTGCCACTCAGGGGGTCTCGGGAAACACCATATATTTT
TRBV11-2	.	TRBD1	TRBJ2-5	CASSSLLRDRGLGTQYF	TGTGCCAGCAGCTCACTCCTCCGGGACAGGGGGCTTGGGACCCAGTACTTC
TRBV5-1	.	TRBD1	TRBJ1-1	CASSSGQGGNEAFF	TGCGCCAGCAGCTCGGGACAGGGAGGAAATGAAGCTTTCTTT
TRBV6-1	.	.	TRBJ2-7	CASSEQVVYEQYF	TGTGCCAGCAGTGAACAGGTCGTCTACGAGCAGTACTTC
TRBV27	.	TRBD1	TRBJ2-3	CATQQGPRRTDTQYF	TGTGCCACCCAACAGGGGCCACGGCGCACAGATACGCAGTATTTT
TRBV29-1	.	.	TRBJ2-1	CSVQRVGQFF	TGCAGCGTGCAGCGGGTAGGACAGTTCTTC
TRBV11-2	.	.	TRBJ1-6	CASSLIALGDSPLHF	TGTGCCAGCAGCTTAATTGCGCTTGGGGATTCACCCCTCCACTTT
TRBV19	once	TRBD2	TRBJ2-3	CASSGDSGGVVETQYF	TGTGCCAGTAGTGGAGATAGCGGGGGGGTGGTAGAGACGCAGTATTTT
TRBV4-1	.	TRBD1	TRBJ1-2	CASSQGRGTGGDGYTF	TGCGCCAGCAGCCAAGGCCGCGGTACAGGGGGTGATGGCTACACCTTC
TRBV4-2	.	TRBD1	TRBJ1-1	CASSLGGQGASTEAFF	TGTGCCAGCAGCTTGGGGGGACAGGGGGCCAGCACTGAAGCTTTCTTT
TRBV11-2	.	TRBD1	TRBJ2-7	CASAHGTGSYEQYF	TGTGCCAGCGCACACGGGACAGGGTCCTACGAGCAGTACTTC
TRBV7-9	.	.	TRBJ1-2	CASSLSPGYTF	TGTGCCAGCAGCTTATCACCTGGCTACACCTTC
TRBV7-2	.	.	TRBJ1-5	CASSLARVGQPQHF	TGTGCCAGCAGCTTAGCCAGGGTAGGACAGCCCCAGCATTTT
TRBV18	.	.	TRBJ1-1	CASSTDLMNTEAFF	TGTGCCAGCTCAACGGACCTCATGAACACTGAAGCTTTCTTT
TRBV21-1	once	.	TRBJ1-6	CASTSPAPLLSSYNSPLHF	TGTGCCAGCACCTCCCCGGCTCCCCTCCTTAGCTCCTATAATTCACCCCTCCACTTT
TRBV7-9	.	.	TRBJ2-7	CASASYEQYF	TGTGCCAGCGCCTCCTACGAGCAGTACTTC
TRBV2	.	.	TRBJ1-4	CASSVQKISNEKLFF	TGTGCCAGCAGTGTACAGAAGATTTCTAATGAAAAACTGTTTTTT
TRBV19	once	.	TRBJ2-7	CATMSTGYVQYF	TGTGCCACCATGAGCACAGGGTACGTGCAGTACTTC
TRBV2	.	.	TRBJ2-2	CASAISTGSTGELFF	TGTGCCAGCGCCATCAGTACAGGGTCCACCGGGGAGCTGTTTTTT
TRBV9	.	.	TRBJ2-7	CASSAGGVSSYEQYF	TGTGCCAGCAGCGCGGGGGGCGTTAGCTCCTACGAGCAGTACTTC
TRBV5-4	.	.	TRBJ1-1	CASSLEQGTNTEAFF	TGTGCCAGCAGCTTGGAGCAGGGCACGAACACTGAAGCTTTCTTT
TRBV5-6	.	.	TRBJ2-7	CASSRTATYEQYF	TGTGCCAGCAGCCGGACTGCTACCTACGAGCAGTACTTC
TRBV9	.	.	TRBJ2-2	CASSVVPGVDTGELFF	TGTGCCAGCAGCGTAGTACCAGGGGTCGACACCGGGGAGCTGTTTTTT
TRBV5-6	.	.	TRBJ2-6	CASSSGPSGANVLTF	TGTGCCAGCAGCTCCGGGCCCTCTGGGGCCAACGTCCTGACTTTC
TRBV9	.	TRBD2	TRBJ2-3	CASSVVELAGADTQYF	TGTGCCAGCAGCGTAGTCGAACTAGCGGGGGCAGATACGCAGTATTTT
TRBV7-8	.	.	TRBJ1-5	CASSEGISNQPQHF	TGTGCCAGCAGCGAGGGGATTAGCAATCAGCCCCAGCATTTT
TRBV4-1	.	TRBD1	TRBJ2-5	CASSQEGGQRETQYF	TGCGCCAGCAGCCAAGAAGGGGGACAGCGGGAGACCCAGTACTTC